These T cell receptor beta chains were read from a single sample in a study of blood T cell repertoires in COVID-19. Produced via immunoSEQ multiplex PCR; TCRdb's table is partial and in-frame only. The sample carries roughly 120,000 clones, about 85% recorded once. Input material: peripheral blood. These receptors were obtained from a man between 60 and 75 years old with acute or convalescent COVID-19. The CDR3 runs from the conserved cysteine through the conserved F or W. The D gene is left open where the match is weak. Some rows mark clone size as missing; the rest say once, few, many or name a class of expanded clone.

TGTGCCAGCAGTTTTTACGCGGCCCAGCCCCAGCATTTT | CASSFYAAQPQHF | TRBJ1-5 | TRBV27 | NA | NA | 13
TGTGCCAGTAGTAAGGGGTGGGATCAGCCCCAGCATTTT | CASSKGWDQPQHF | TRBJ1-5 | TRBV19 | NA | NA | 13
TGCGCCAGCAGCCAAGGACAGGGGCCCCTGCGAACTGAAGCTTTCTTT | CASSQGQGPLRTEAFF | TRBJ1-1 | TRBV4-1 | TRBD1 | NA | 16
TGTGCCAGCAGTTCCCCTCGGGGGGCCTACTACGAGCAGTACTTC | CASSSPRGAYYEQYF | TRBJ2-7 | TRBV28 | NA | NA | 15
TGTGCCAGCAGTTACCTGCTGGGACAGGCCAACCAAAACCCCTACGAGCAGTACTTC | CASSYLLGQANQNPYEQYF | TRBJ2-7 | TRBV6-2/TRBV6-3 | TRBD1 | NA | 19
TGTGCCAGCAGCCCTCCGGGACAGAAGAACACTGAAGCTTTCTTT | CASSPPGQKNTEAFF | TRBJ1-1 | TRBV7-2 | TRBD1 | once | 15
TGTGCCAGCAGTGAAGCGGGGCGGAATAGCAATCAGCCCCAGCATTTT | CASSEAGRNSNQPQHF | TRBJ1-5 | TRBV2 | NA | many | 16
TGTGCCAGCAGCTCCCCGGGGACTCCCTACGAGCAGTACTTC | CASSSPGTPYEQYF | TRBJ2-7 | TRBV7-2 | NA | NA | 14
TGTGCCAGCAGTGAATCCGTCGGGATCGGAAATTCACCCCTCCACTTT | CASSESVGIGNSPLHF | TRBJ1-6 | TRBV25-1 | NA | NA | 16
TGTGCCAGCAGTTTAGGGACTAGCGGGAGGGGCGAGCAGTACTTC | CASSLGTSGRGEQYF | TRBJ2-7 | TRBV28 | TRBD2 | NA | 15
TGTGCCAGCCGGGGGGGCTTCAATCAGCCCCAGCATTTT | CASRGGFNQPQHF | TRBJ1-5 | TRBV19 | NA | NA | 13
TGCGCCAGCAGTCAATCGCTCTCAGGGGACTCCTACGAGCAGTACTTC | CASSQSLSGDSYEQYF | TRBJ2-7 | TRBV23-1 | NA | NA | 16
TGTGCCAGCAGCCTGGGACACGCTCGAAACGACTTC | CASSLGHARNDF | TRBJ2-5 | TRBV7-2 | NA | NA | 12
TGCGCCAGCTGGGTGATGGGACTAGCGGGAGGGCCGGAGGGCGATGAGCAGTTCTTC | CASWVMGLAGGPEGDEQFF | TRBJ2-1 | TRBV4-3 | TRBD2 | NA | 19
TGTGCCAGCCGACAGGGGACTCGAAACACCATATATTTT | CASRQGTRNTIYF | TRBJ1-3 | TRBV6-5 | TRBD1 | NA | 13
TGTGCCAGCAGCTTAGATACGGGTACTGAAGCTTTCTTT | CASSLDTGTEAFF | TRBJ1-1 | TRBV7-2 | NA | NA | 13
TGTGCCAGCAGTTTATCGGGACTCATAGGGAGCCAGCCCCAGCATTTT | CASSLSGLIGSQPQHF | TRBJ1-5 | TRBV28 | NA | NA | 16
TGTGCCAGCAGCCTCCCCCCCGGGAGGACTGGAGATACGCAGTATTTT | CASSLPPGRTGDTQYF | TRBJ2-3 | TRBV6-2/TRBV6-3 | TRBD2 | NA | 16
TGTGCCAGCAGCTTAACAGGGGGCACAGATACGCAGTATTTT | CASSLTGGTDTQYF | TRBJ2-3 | TRBV7-9 | TRBD1 | NA | 14
TGTGCCAGCTGTAGAGGGCGTTCTGGAAACACCATATATTTT | CASCRGRSGNTIYF | TRBJ1-3 | TRBV28 | NA | few | 14
TGCAGCGTCTTTGGAGCGGGAGGGGAGACCCAGTACTTC | CSVFGAGGETQYF | TRBJ2-5 | TRBV29-1 | TRBD2 | NA | 13
TGTGCCAGCAGTCCCTCGGGGGTTGAAAAACTGTTTTTT | CASSPSGVEKLFF | TRBJ1-4 | TRBV12-3/TRBV12-4 | NA | NA | 13
TGTGCCAGCAGCGTAGAATTACAGGGTTATGGCAATGAGCAGTTCTTC | CASSVELQGYGNEQFF | TRBJ2-1 | TRBV9 | NA | NA | 16
TGTGCCAGCAGCTTATCTGGGAGTGTCGCGGGATACGAGCAGTACTTC | CASSLSGSVAGYEQYF | TRBJ2-7 | TRBV11-1 | NA | NA | 16
TGTGCCAGCAGCCAAGATCTTGGGCGGGCCGCCTACAATGAGCAGTTCTTC | CASSQDLGRAAYNEQFF | TRBJ2-1 | TRBV3-1/TRBV3-2 | NA | few | 17
TGTGCCAGCAGTTTGACATGGAACACTGAAGCTTTCTTT | CASSLTWNTEAFF | TRBJ1-1 | TRBV12-3/TRBV12-4 | NA | NA | 13
TGTGCCAGCAGGGACCCCGGGAGTGAGCAGTTCTTC | CASRDPGSEQFF | TRBJ2-1 | TRBV12-3/TRBV12-4 | NA | NA | 12
TGTGCCAGCAGTTTACAGGGGGTGGGAGAGACCCAGTACTTC | CASSLQGVGETQYF | TRBJ2-5 | TRBV28 | TRBD1 | NA | 14
TGTGCCAGCAGCTTAGCGAGAGGCGCCACAGATACGCAGTATTTT | CASSLARGATDTQYF | TRBJ2-3 | TRBV7-9 | NA | few | 15
TGTGCCAGCAGCTTGCCGGGAGTAGGGAATGAGCAGTTCTTC | CASSLPGVGNEQFF | TRBJ2-1 | TRBV5-4 | NA | NA | 14
TGTGCCACCAGTGACCCGGGGACAGTCTACACCTTC | CATSDPGTVYTF | TRBJ1-2 | TRBV24-1 | TRBD1 | NA | 12
TGTGCCAGCAGTTTGGTCAGGGGATGGGAGCAGTACTTC | CASSLVRGWEQYF | TRBJ2-7 | TRBV27 | NA | NA | 13
TGTGCCAGCAGTTACTTGGGGAAAGGGGCCACTGAAGCTTTCTTT | CASSYLGKGATEAFF | TRBJ1-1 | TRBV6-5 | NA | NA | 15
TGTGCCAGCGGCAATGGACTAGCGGGAGTCAATGAGCAGTTCTTC | CASGNGLAGVNEQFF | TRBJ2-1 | TRBV7-2 | TRBD2 | NA | 15
TGTGCCAGCAGCGAAAGAGCAGATACGCAGTATTTT | CASSERADTQYF | TRBJ2-3 | TRBV13 | NA | NA | 12
TGTGCCAGTAGTACCCGACAGTCACATGGCACCGGGGAGCTGTTTTTT | CASSTRQSHGTGELFF | TRBJ2-2 | TRBV19 | NA | NA | 16
TGTGCCAGCAGCTTAGCGCTTGACGGGACCTACGAGCAGTACTTC | CASSLALDGTYEQYF | TRBJ2-7 | TRBV7-2 | NA | NA | 15
TGTGCCAGTAGTATACCGTCTAGCGGGAGTAATGAGCAGTTCTTC | CASSIPSSGSNEQFF | TRBJ2-1 | TRBV19 | TRBD2 | NA | 15
TGTGCCAGCAGTTACCACGCCAGCGGAAATTCACCCCTCCACTTT | CASSYHASGNSPLHF | TRBJ1-6 | TRBV6-5 | NA | NA | 15
TGCGCCAGGGGGTTTGAACAGGGCCTCCTAAACCACGGCGAGCAGTACTTC | CARGFEQGLLNHGEQYF | TRBJ2-7 | TRBV23-1 | NA | few | 17
TGTGCCATCAGTGAAGAGGGGGCCTATAATTCACCCCTCCACTTT | CAISEEGAYNSPLHF | TRBJ1-6 | TRBV10-3 | NA | NA | 15
TGTGCCAGCAGTTACTCGAGCTCAGGGGAGAACTATGGCTACACCTTC | CASSYSSSGENYGYTF | TRBJ1-2 | TRBV6-5 | NA | NA | 16
TGTGCCATCAGTGAGTTTGGCCAGAGGGACAATCAGCCCCAGCATTTT | CAISEFGQRDNQPQHF | TRBJ1-5 | TRBV10-3 | NA | NA | 16
TGTGCCAGTAGTATAGCTGTAACCGGGACTAGCGGCATTTACGAGCAGTACTTC | CASSIAVTGTSGIYEQYF | TRBJ2-7 | TRBV19 | TRBD2 | NA | 18
TGTGCCAGCGCTAGCTGGGGCACAGATACGCAGTATTTT | CASASWGTDTQYF | TRBJ2-3 | TRBV9 | NA | NA | 13
TGTGCCAGCAGTGAATCCGGTTCTAACTATGGCTACACCTTC | CASSESGSNYGYTF | TRBJ1-2 | TRBV25-1 | NA | NA | 14
TGTGCCAGTAGTATGGGAGGGGATCTAGGAAATACGCAGTATTTT | CASSMGGDLGNTQYF | TRBJ2-3 | TRBV19 | TRBD2 | NA | 15
TGTGCCAGCAGCCAACAACTCTCTAGCACAGATACGCAGTATTTT | CASSQQLSSTDTQYF | TRBJ2-3 | TRBV4-2 | NA | NA | 15
TGTGCCAGCAGCCCCTCTCTAGCGGAAGAGACCCAGTACTTC | CASSPSLAEETQYF | TRBJ2-5 | TRBV7-2 | TRBD2 | NA | 14